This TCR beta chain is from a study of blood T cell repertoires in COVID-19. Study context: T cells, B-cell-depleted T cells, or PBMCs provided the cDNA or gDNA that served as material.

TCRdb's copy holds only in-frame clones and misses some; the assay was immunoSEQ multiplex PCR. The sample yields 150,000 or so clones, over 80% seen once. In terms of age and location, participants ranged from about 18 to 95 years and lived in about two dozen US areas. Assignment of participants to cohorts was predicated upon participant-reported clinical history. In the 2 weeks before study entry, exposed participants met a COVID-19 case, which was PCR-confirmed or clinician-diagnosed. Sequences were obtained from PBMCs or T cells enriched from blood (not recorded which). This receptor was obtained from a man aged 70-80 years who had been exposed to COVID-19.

CDR3 nucleotides: TGTGCCAGCTCACCAAAGTCCTCGGGAGAGCAGTTCTTC. Protein: CASSPKSSGEQFF. The chain uses TRBV18 and TRBJ2-1, with D maybe TRBD2 (5 bases). The CDR3 consists of 13 residues. The germline V gene encodes CDR1 KGHSH and CDR2 LQKENI. V lost 2 bases and J lost 10, with 12 bases in between.